This note documents a single T cell receptor (beta chain) sequence. Its antigen is unidentified. This CDR3 has 12 residues. CDR1 and CDR2 from the germline V gene are SGHTA and FQGNSA. J was trimmed by 10 bases and V by 5 bases; bases with no gene match: 4. Study results and limitations: The larger cohort examined one V-J beta rearrangement, not whole repertoires.

After constant-region reverse-primer amplification, full-length variable regions underwent semi-nested PCR with Nested Universal Primer A. TCRdb redid the calling of the 5' RACE reads with MiXCR, one entry per CDR3 protein. The data contain thousands of distinct CDR3 sequences, approximately 69% of them singletons. This receptor was taken from a female donor with breast cancer. The sequencing input was memory CD4+ T cells sorted from a lymph node. The subset here: memory CD4+ T cells, CD4+CD45RO+CD25-. This rearrangement joins TRBV7-2 to TRBJ1-1, with 10 bases identical to TRBD1. The CDR3 is CASSPGTGVAFF. Written as DNA, the CDR3 is TGTGCCAGCAGCCCCGGGACAGGGGTAGCTTTCTTT.